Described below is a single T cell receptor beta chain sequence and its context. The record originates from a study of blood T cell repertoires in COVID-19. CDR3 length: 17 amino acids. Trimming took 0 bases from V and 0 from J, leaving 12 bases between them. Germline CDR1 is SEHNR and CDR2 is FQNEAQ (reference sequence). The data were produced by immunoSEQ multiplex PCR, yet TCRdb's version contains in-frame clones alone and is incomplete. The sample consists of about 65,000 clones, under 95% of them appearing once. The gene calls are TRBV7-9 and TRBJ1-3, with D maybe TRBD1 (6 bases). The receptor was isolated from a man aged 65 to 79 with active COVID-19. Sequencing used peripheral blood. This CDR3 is CASSLALTGTSGNTIYF. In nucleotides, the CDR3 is TGTGCCAGCAGCTTAGCGCTCACAGGGACCTCTGGAAACACCATATATTTT.